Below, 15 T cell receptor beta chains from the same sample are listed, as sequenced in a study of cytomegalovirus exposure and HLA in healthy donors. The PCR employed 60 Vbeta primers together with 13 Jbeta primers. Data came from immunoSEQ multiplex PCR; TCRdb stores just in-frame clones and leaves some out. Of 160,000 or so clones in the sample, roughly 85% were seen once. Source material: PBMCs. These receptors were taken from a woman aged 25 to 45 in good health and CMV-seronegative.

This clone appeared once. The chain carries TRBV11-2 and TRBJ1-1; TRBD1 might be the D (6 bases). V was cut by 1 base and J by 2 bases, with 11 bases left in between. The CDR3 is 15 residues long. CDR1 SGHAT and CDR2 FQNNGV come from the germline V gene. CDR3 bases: TGTGCCAGCAGCTTAGTCCGACAGGCCAACACTGAAGCTTTCTTT. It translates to CASSLVRQANTEAFF. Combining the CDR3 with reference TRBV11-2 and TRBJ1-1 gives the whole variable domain EAGVAQSPRYKIIEKRQSVAFWCNPISGHATLYWYQQILGQGPKLLIQFQNNGVVDDSQLPKDRFSAERLKGVDSTLKIQPAKLEDSAVYLCASSLVRQANTEAFFGQGTRLTVV.

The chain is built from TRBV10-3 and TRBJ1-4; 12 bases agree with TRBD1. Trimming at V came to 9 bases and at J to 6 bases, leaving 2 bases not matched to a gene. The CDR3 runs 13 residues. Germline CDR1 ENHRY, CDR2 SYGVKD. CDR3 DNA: TGTGCCATAGGGACAGGGGGCGATGAAAAACTGTTTTTT. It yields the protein CAIGTGGDEKLFF.

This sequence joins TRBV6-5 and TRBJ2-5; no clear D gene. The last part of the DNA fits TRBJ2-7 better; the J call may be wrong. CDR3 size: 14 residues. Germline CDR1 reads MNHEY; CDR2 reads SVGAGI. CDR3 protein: CASSYLGSPYEQYF. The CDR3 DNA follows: TGTGCCAGCAGTTACCTGGGCAGCCCCTACGAGCAGTACTTC.

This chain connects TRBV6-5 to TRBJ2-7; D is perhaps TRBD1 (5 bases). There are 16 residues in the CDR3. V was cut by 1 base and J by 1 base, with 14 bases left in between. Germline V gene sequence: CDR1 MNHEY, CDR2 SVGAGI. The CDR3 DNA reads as TGTGCCAGCAGTTACTACGGTCCAGGGCCTTCCTACGAGCAGTACTTC. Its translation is CASSYYGPGPSYEQYF.

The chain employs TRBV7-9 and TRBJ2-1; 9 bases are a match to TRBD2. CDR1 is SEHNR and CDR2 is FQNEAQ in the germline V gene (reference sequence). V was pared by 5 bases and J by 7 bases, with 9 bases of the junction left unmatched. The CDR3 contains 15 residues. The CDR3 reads CASSLSGSMPNEQFF. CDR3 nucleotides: TGTGCCAGCAGCCTTAGCGGGAGTATGCCTAATGAGCAGTTCTTC.

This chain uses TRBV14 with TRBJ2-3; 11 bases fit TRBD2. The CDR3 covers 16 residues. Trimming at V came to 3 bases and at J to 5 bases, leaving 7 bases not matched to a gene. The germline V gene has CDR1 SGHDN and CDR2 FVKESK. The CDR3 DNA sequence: TGTGCCAGCAGCCATGGATCGGGACTAGCGGTAGATACGCAGTATTTT. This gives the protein CASSHGSGLAVDTQYF.

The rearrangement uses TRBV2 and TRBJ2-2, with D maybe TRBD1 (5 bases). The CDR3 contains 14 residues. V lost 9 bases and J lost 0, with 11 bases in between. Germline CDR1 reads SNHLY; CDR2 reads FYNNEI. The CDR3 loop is CASDSNANTGELFF. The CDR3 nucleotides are TGTGCCAGTGACAGTAACGCGAACACCGGGGAGCTGTTTTTT.

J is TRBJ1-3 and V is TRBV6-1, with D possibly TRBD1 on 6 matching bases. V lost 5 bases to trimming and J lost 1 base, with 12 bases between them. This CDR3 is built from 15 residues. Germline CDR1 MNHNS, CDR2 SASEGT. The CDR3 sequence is CASSLDRFSGNTIYF. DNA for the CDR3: TGTGCCAGCAGTCTAGACAGGTTTTCTGGAAACACCATATATTTT.

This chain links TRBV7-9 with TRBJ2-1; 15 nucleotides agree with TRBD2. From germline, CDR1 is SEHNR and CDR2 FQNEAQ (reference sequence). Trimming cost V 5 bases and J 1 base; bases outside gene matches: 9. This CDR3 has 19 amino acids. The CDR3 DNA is TGTGCCAGCAGCCGAGGACTAGCGGGAGGGAGATGGTCCTACAATGAGCAGTTCTTC. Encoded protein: CASSRGLAGGRWSYNEQFF.

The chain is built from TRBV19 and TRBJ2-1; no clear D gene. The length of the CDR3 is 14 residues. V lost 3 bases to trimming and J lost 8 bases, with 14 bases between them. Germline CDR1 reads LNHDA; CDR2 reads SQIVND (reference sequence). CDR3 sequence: CASSIGLPPDEQFF. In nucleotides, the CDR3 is TGTGCCAGTAGTATCGGTCTCCCCCCCGATGAGCAGTTCTTC.

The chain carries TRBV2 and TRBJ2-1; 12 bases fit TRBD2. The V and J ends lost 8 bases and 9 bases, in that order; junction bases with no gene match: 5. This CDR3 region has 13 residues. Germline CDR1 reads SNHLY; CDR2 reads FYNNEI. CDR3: CASAILAGGEQFF. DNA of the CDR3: TGTGCCAGCGCGATACTAGCGGGGGGTGAGCAGTTCTTC.

In DNA form, the CDR3 reads TGTGCCAGCAGTGTATCAGGGGGCACTGATTCACCCCTCCACTTT. It yields the protein CASSVSGGTDSPLHF. The rearrangement uses TRBV6-1 and TRBJ1-6; TRBD1 matches at 8 bases. The CDR3 consists of 15 residues. Germline V gene sequence: CDR1 MNHNS, CDR2 SASEGT. Unmatched junction bases numbered 7, after V lost 4 bases and J lost 8 bases.

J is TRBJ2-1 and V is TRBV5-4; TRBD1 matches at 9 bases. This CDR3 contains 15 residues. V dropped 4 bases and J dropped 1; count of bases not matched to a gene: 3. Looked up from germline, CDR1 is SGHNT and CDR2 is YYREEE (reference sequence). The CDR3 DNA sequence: TGTGCCAGCAGCCAAGGACAGGGGTCCTACAATGAGCAGTTCTTC. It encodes CASSQGQGSYNEQFF.

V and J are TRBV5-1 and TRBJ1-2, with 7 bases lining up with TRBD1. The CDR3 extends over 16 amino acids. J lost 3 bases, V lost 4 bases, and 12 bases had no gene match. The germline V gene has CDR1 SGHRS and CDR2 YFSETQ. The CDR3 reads CASSLRQGSYDYGYTF. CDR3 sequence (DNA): TGCGCCAGCAGCCTGCGACAGGGATCGTACGACTATGGCTACACCTTC.

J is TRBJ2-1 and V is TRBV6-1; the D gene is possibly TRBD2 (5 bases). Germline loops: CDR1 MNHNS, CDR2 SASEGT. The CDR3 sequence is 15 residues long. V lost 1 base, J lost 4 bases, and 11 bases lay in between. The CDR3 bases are TGTGCCAGCAGTGAAGGGTTAGCGTTGTACAATGAGCAGTTCTTC. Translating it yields CASSEGLALYNEQFF.